One TCR beta chain is described in this entry. There are 13 residues in the CDR3. Trimming removed 8 bases at V and 3 bases at J, with 10 bases between. Germline assignment: CDR1 KGHDR and CDR2 SFDVKD. Profiling relied on immunoSEQ multiplex PCR, and the TCRdb table lists in-frame clones only, not all of them. The profile shows 200,000 to 250,000 clones, about 88% of them singletons. The data derive from a study of blood T cell repertoires in COVID-19. The overall study: Researchers got acute and convalescent COVID-19 samples from the United States, Italy and Spain.

The TCR was taken from a middle-aged woman with acute or convalescent COVID-19. This chain joins TRBV24-1 and TRBJ2-1, with D possibly TRBD1 on 5 matching bases. The sample consisted of peripheral blood. The CDR3 loop reads CATTDDSYNEQFF. The CDR3 DNA is TGTGCCACCACCGACGACAGCTACAATGAGCAGTTCTTC.